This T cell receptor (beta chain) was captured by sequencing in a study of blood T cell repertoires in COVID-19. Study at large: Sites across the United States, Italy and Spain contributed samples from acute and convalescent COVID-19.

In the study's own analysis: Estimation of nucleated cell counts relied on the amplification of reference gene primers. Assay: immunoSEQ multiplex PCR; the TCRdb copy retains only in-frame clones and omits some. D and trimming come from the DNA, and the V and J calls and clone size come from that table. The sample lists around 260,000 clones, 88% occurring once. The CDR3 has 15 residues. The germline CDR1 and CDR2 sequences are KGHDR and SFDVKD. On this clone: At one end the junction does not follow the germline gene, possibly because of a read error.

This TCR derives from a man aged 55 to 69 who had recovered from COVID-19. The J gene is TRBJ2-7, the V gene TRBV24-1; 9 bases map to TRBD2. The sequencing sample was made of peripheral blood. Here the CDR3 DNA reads TGTGCCACCAGTGGTTTGACTAGCGGAGGCTACGAGCAGTACTTC. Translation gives CATSGLTSGGYEQYF.